This T cell receptor (beta chain) was sequenced during a study of cytomegalovirus exposure and HLA in healthy donors. Notes on the study in general: Later genetic work tied a missense DCLRE1C variant to beta-chain V and J trimming.

The primer mix had 60 Vbeta and 13 Jbeta primers. The method was immunoSEQ multiplex PCR; TCRdb's version includes in-frame clones alone and lacks a portion of them. This table has some 240,000 clones, 80% to 95% appearing once. Unmatched junction bases numbered 4, after V lost 1 base and J lost 5 bases. The germline V gene encodes CDR1 SGHAT and CDR2 FQDESV (reference sequence). This CDR3 is 16 amino acids long. Notes on this clone: Its cognate antigen is unknown.

The receptor was isolated from a girl aged 2 to 9 in good health and CMV-seronegative. The specimen sequenced was PBMCs. The rearrangement uses TRBV11-1 and TRBJ2-2; 10 positions agree with TRBD1. The CDR3 DNA is TGTGCCAGCAGCTTAGGGGACAGGGGAGAAACCGGGGAGCTGTTTTTT. Translated: CASSLGDRGETGELFF. Based on the CDR3 plus reference TRBV11-1 and TRBJ2-2, the full variable domain is EAEVAQSPRYKITEKSQAVAFWCDPISGHATLYWYRQILGQGPELLVQFQDESVVDDSQLPKDRFSAERLKGVDSTLKIQPAELGDSAMYLCASSLGDRGETGELFFGEGSRLTVL.